This section outlines one T cell receptor (gamma chain) sequence together with its context. Its matching antigen is unknown. This record comes from a study of Vδ1+ human thymocytes. Overall study results and limits: Despite high sort purity, about 20% of thymic T cell receptor delta sequences were Vdelta2. In the thymus, TRG and TRD repertoires looked highly polyclonal with Gaussian CDR3 lengths. TRG sequences recurred across donors, whereas TRD sequences stayed essentially private.

The template was reverse-transcribed extracted RNA. Pooled V-gene forward primers with one constant-region reverse primer generated the CDR3 amplicons by multiplex PCR. TCRdb called clones from the multiplex PCR reads again using CATT. This repertoire shows 9,500 to 13,000 gamma-chain clones, around 40% found once; its top ten account for roughly 2%. CDR1 and CDR2 (germline): VTNTFY, YDVSTARD (reference sequence). The CDR3 totals 17 residues. The V gene end was trimmed by 1 base and the J gene end by 3 bases; junction bases not matched to a gene: 15. The material sequenced was Vdelta1+ gamma-delta thymocytes from the thymus. Subset denoted: FACS-sorted CD3+ TCRalphabeta- TCRVdelta1+ TCRVdelta2- thymocytes. The rearrangement uses TRGV3 and TRGJ1 or TRGJ2. The J gene was missing in TCRdb and was found by matching the end of the DNA to germline. The TCR was taken from a boy younger than two who had congenital heart surgery. CDR3 protein: CATWDRPRPNFYYKKLF. DNA of the CDR3: TGTGCCACCTGGGACAGACCACGGCCTAACTTTTATTATAAGAAACTCTTT.